Listed below are T cell receptor beta chains from one sample, sequenced in a study of radiotherapy plus CTLA-4 blockade in lung cancer. TCRdb's copy holds only in-frame clones and misses some; the assay was immunoSEQ multiplex PCR. Here the sample spans tens of thousands of clones, around 80% being singletons. This material consisted of peripheral blood, taken from a patient treated with radiotherapy plus ipilimumab. Every receptor here comes from a human donor with non-small cell lung cancer that progressed on radiotherapy plus ipilimumab. Both conserved end residues are part of each CDR3. The D gene is left open where the match is weak. Expanded clones get a size class; other rows say once, few or many, or leave the size out.

v_gene,d_gene,j_gene,abundance,CDR3aa,CDR3nt
TRBV7-3,NA,TRBJ1-2,NA,CASSFGTEDGYTF,TGTGCCAGCAGCTTCGGAACGGAAGATGGCTACACCTTC
TRBV4-1,TRBD1,TRBJ1-4,once,CASSSGTGGEKLFF,TGCGCCAGCAGCTCCGGGACAGGGGGTGAAAAACTGTTTTTT
TRBV19,TRBD2,TRBJ2-5,NA,CASSSWTSGSIKTQYF,TGTGCCAGTAGTTCCTGGACTAGCGGGAGTATAAAGACCCAGTACTTC
TRBV18,NA,TRBJ2-7,NA,CASSPDRDTVFEQYF,TGTGCCAGCTCACCCGACCGGGACACTGTATTCGAGCAGTACTTC
TRBV6-6,NA,TRBJ1-5,NA,CASSLDSSINQPQHF,TGTGCCAGCAGTTTGGACAGCAGCATCAATCAGCCCCAGCATTTT
TRBV6-6,TRBD2,TRBJ2-1,few,CASSLGASGIRFF,TGTGCCAGCAGTTTGGGGGCTAGCGGGATTCGGTTCTTC
TRBV28,NA,TRBJ2-7,NA,CASSFVAGPREQYF,TGTGCCAGCAGTTTTGTAGCAGGGCCGCGCGAGCAGTACTTC
TRBV7-6,NA,TRBJ2-7,large,CASSLGPNYEQYF,TGTGCCAGCAGCCTGGGACCGAACTACGAGCAGTACTTC
TRBV19,NA,TRBJ1-1,NA,CASMGPGGTEAFF,TGTGCCAGTATGGGACCTGGGGGCACTGAAGCTTTCTTT
TRBV19,NA,TRBJ2-7,NA,CASSIGTGVPYEQYF,TGTGCCAGTAGTATTGGGACGGGAGTCCCCTACGAGCAGTACTTC
TRBV27,NA,TRBJ2-5,few,CASSLSSLQTQYF,TGTGCCAGCAGTTTATCGAGCCTTCAGACCCAGTACTTC
TRBV6-5,TRBD1,TRBJ1-4,NA,CASRPGTGEKLFF,TGTGCCAGCAGGCCCGGGACAGGTGAAAAACTGTTTTTT
TRBV7-8,TRBD1,TRBJ1-1,NA,CASSRGTGNTEAFF,TGTGCCAGCAGCAGAGGGACAGGGAACACTGAAGCTTTCTTT
TRBV11-2,NA,TRBJ1-1,NA,CASSLRRQNTEAFF,TGTGCCAGCAGCTTGCGCAGGCAGAACACTGAAGCTTTCTTT
TRBV7-2,NA,TRBJ1-1,NA,CASSLLSPNTEAFF,TGTGCCAGCAGCTTACTATCTCCCAACACTGAAGCTTTCTTT
TRBV4-1,NA,TRBJ1-3,few,CASSQEGLVSGNTIYF,TGCGCCAGCAGCCAAGAAGGGTTAGTTTCTGGAAACACCATATATTTT
TRBV9,NA,TRBJ1-6,NA,CASSATGASLLHF,TGTGCCAGCAGCGCCACCGGGGCCTCTCTCCTCCACTTT
TRBV7-2,NA,TRBJ1-2,NA,CASSSPPLNYGYTF,TGTGCCAGCAGCTCTCCACCCCTTAACTATGGCTACACCTTC
TRBV6-1,NA,TRBJ1-2,NA,CASSEAAGRGYTF,TGTGCCAGCAGTGAAGCGGCCGGTCGCGGCTACACCTTC
TRBV6-1,NA,TRBJ1-1,NA,CASSEARILGAEAFF,TGTGCCAGCAGTGAAGCGCGTATCCTAGGCGCTGAAGCTTTCTTT
TRBV5-1,NA,TRBJ2-1,NA,CASSAGVSGGGEQFF,TGCGCCAGCAGCGCAGGGGTCTCCGGAGGGGGTGAGCAGTTCTTC
TRBV6-1,NA,TRBJ1-5,NA,CASSEAPSAASNQPQHF,TGTGCCAGCAGTGAAGCCCCGAGTGCAGCTAGCAATCAGCCCCAGCATTTT
TRBV10-3,NA,TRBJ1-4,NA,CAISQGVGEKLFF,TGTGCCATCTCCCAAGGAGTAGGTGAAAAACTGTTTTTT
TRBV5-1,TRBD1,TRBJ2-7,NA,CASSQDRGAYEQYF,TGTGCCAGCAGCCAGGACAGGGGTGCTTACGAGCAGTACTTC
TRBV6-5,NA,TRBJ1-4,NA,CASTRGTEKLFF,TGTGCCAGCACCCGTGGGACTGAAAAACTGTTTTTT
TRBV28,NA,TRBJ2-7,once,CASSMSGRLEQYF,TGTGCCAGCAGCATGAGCGGACGGCTGGAGCAGTACTTC
TRBV28,NA,TRBJ1-5,NA,CATEGRYSNQPQHF,TGTGCCACCGAGGGACGTTATAGCAATCAGCCCCAGCATTTT
TRBV13,NA,TRBJ1-4,NA,CASSSTVVGQGSNEKLFF,TGTGCCAGCAGCTCCACAGTGGTTGGTCAGGGTTCAAATGAAAAACTGTTTTTT
TRBV27,NA,TRBJ1-5,NA,CASSNRVAQPQHF,TGTGCCAGCAGCAATAGGGTGGCTCAGCCCCAGCATTTT
TRBV6-5,NA,TRBJ2-1,NA,CASSYGSGVYYEQFF,TGTGCCAGCAGTTACGGGTCGGGAGTGTACTATGAGCAGTTCTTC
TRBV4-3,NA,TRBJ1-2,NA,CASSQDRGVGYGYTF,TGCGCCAGCAGCCAAGATCGAGGGGTGGGCTATGGCTACACCTTC
TRBV2,NA,TRBJ1-3,once,CASNRAGNTIYF,TGTGCCAGCAACAGGGCTGGAAACACCATATATTTT
TRBV9,NA,TRBJ2-3,NA,CASSVDTSTDTQYF,TGTGCCAGCAGCGTAGATACCAGCACAGATACGCAGTATTTT
TRBV29-1,NA,TRBJ1-2,NA,CSVVRVQDNYGYTF,TGCAGCGTTGTAAGGGTGCAGGATAACTATGGCTACACCTTC
TRBV2,TRBD1,TRBJ2-5,NA,CASRPRGLRETQYF,TGTGCCAGCCGTCCCAGGGGGCTCCGAGAGACCCAGTACTTC
TRBV9,NA,TRBJ2-5,NA,CASSVGQSETQYF,TGTGCCAGCAGCGTAGGACAGTCGGAGACCCAGTACTTC
TRBV28,TRBD1,TRBJ1-4,once,CASSKQGLNEKLFF,TGTGCCAGCAGTAAACAGGGGCTTAATGAAAAACTGTTTTTT
TRBV19,NA,TRBJ1-3,NA,CASFNIAGNTIYF,TGTGCCAGTTTCAATATTGCTGGAAACACCATATATTTT
TRBV28,NA,TRBJ2-2,NA,CASSLCDKTGENTGELFF,TGTGCCAGCAGTTTATGCGATAAGACCGGGGAGAACACCGGGGAGCTGTTTTTT
TRBV27,NA,TRBJ2-5,NA,CASSLVFVSNQETQYF,TGTGCCAGCAGTTTAGTCTTCGTGAGTAACCAAGAGACCCAGTACTTC
TRBV18,TRBD1,TRBJ2-3,NA,CASSPAGTGLTDTQYF,TGTGCCAGCTCACCAGCCGGGACAGGGCTCACAGATACGCAGTATTTT
TRBV5-1,NA,TRBJ2-3,NA,CASSLTAVSTDTQYF,TGCGCCAGCAGCTTGACAGCGGTTAGCACAGATACGCAGTATTTT
TRBV28,NA,TRBJ1-3,NA,CASSLFGAGQVPGNTIYF,TGTGCCAGCAGTTTATTTGGTGCGGGTCAGGTCCCCGGAAACACCATATATTTT
TRBV5-6,NA,TRBJ1-5,NA,CASSIGQWTGPNQPQHF,TGTGCCAGCAGCATAGGACAGTGGACGGGCCCCAATCAGCCCCAGCATTTT
TRBV13,TRBD2,TRBJ2-2,NA,CASSRLAGSGELFF,TGTGCCAGCAGCCGCCTAGCGGGAAGCGGGGAGCTGTTTTTT
TRBV9,NA,TRBJ2-7,NA,CASSEGGASYEQYF,TGTGCCAGCAGCGAGGGGGGGGCCTCCTACGAGCAGTACTTC
TRBV6-1,NA,TRBJ1-4,NA,CASLQGGEKLFF,TGTGCCAGCCTTCAGGGAGGTGAAAAACTGTTTTTT
TRBV6-1,TRBD1,TRBJ1-4,NA,CASRSQGSFEKLFF,TGTGCCAGCAGATCACAGGGGTCTTTTGAAAAACTGTTTTTT
TRBV5-1,NA,TRBJ2-3,NA,CASSLSGHTDTQYF,TGCGCCAGCAGCTTGTCGGGACACACAGATACGCAGTATTTT